Sequencing of this T cell receptor beta chain was carried out in a study of long-term antiretroviral therapy in people with HIV. Study-level findings and limits: Comparison with controls showed narrower CDR3 length ranges in HIV repertoires. Upon ART, diversity increased but remained lower than transplant donor controls. Regardless of time point, clones expanded before ART dominated the repertoire.

The CDR3 has 17 residues. Trimming took off 2 bases at V and 3 bases at J, with 17 bases between the two ends. Germline CDR1 SGHAT, CDR2 FQNNGV. About this clone itself: Its antigen is currently unknown.

Run at survey level, the immunoSEQ assay was version v3.0. Assay: immunoSEQ multiplex PCR; the TCRdb copy retains only in-frame clones and omits some. The table has about 25,000 clones, 85% to 95% seen once. The chain couples TRBV11-2 to TRBJ2-1; D assignment may be TRBD1 or TRBD2 (6 bases each). The TCR was taken from a woman aged 40 to 55 with HIV. Sequenced here: unsorted PBMCs, sampled 7.6 years after starting antiretroviral therapy. CDR3 nucleotides: TGTGCCAGCAGCTTATACCGAGGGGGGAGCGTCTACAATGAGCAGTTCTTC. Its translation is CASSLYRGGSVYNEQFF.